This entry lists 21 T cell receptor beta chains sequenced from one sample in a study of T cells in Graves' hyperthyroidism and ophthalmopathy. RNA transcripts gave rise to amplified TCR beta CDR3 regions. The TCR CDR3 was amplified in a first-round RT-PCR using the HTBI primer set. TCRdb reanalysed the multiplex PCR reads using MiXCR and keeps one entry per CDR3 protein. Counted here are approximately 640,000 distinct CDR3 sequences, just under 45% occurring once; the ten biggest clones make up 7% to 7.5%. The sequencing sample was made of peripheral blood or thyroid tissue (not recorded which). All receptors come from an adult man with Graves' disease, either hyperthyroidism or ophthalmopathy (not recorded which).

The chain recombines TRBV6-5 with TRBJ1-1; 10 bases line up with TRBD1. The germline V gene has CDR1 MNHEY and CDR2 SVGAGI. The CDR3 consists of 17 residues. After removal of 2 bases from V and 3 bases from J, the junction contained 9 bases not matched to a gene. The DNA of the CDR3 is TGTGCCAGCAGTTACCCTGGGACAGGGGAATCAGACACTGAAGCTTTCTTT. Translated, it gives CASSYPGTGESDTEAFF.

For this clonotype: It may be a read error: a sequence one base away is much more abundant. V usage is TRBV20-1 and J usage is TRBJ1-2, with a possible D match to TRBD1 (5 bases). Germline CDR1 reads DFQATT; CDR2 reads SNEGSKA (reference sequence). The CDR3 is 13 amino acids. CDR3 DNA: TGCTGTGCGCATACAGGAGGACGGGACGGCTACACCTTC. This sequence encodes CCAHTGGRDGYTF.

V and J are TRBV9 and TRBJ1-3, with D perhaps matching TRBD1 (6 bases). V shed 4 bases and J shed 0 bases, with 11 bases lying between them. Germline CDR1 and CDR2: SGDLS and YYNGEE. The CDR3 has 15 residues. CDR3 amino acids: CASSKTGPSGNTIYF. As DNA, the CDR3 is TGTGCCAGCAGCAAAACAGGGCCCTCTGGAAACACCATATATTTT.

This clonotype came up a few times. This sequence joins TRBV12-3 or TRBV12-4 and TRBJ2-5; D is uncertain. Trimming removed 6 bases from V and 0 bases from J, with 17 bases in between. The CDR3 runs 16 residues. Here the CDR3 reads CASSFFSLGYQETQYF. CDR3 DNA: TGTGCCAGCAGCTTCTTCAGCTTAGGGTACCAAGAGACCCAGTACTTC.

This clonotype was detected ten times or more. The CDR3, as DNA: TGTGCCAGCAGCCCAGATGGGAGGACCGCAGAGACCCAGTACTTC. Amino acids: CASSPDGRTAETQYF. J is TRBJ2-5 and V is TRBV12-3 or TRBV12-4; a possible D gene is TRBD2 (6 bases). The CDR3 has 15 amino acids. Trimming shortened V by 6 bases and J by 4 bases, and 18 bases separated the two germline ends.

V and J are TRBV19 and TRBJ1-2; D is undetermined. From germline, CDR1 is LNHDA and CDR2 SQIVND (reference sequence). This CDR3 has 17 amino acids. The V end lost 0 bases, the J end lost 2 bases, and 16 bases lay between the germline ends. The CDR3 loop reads CASSIDSAARRNYGYTF. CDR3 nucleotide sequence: TGTGCCAGTAGTATAGATTCGGCAGCCCGTCGGAACTATGGCTACACCTTC.

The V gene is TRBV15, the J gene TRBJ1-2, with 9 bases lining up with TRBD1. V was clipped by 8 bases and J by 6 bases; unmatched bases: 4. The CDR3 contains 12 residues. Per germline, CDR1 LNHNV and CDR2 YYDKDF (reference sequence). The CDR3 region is CATRGQGHGYTF. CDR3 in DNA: TGTGCCACCCGGGGACAGGGACATGGCTACACCTTC. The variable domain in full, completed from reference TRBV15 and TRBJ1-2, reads DAMVIQNPRYQVTQFGKPVTLSCSQTLNHNVMYWYQQKSSQAPKLLFHYYDKDFNNEADTPDNFQSRRPNTSFCFLDIRSPGLGDTAMYLCATRGQGHGYTFGSGTRLTVV.

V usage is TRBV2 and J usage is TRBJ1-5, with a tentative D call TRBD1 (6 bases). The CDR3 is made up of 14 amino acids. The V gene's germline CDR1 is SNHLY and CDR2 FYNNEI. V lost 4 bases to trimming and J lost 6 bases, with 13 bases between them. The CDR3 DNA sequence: TGTGCCAGCAGTGTATGGGGGGCGCTTCAGCCCCAGCATTTT. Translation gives CASSVWGALQPQHF.

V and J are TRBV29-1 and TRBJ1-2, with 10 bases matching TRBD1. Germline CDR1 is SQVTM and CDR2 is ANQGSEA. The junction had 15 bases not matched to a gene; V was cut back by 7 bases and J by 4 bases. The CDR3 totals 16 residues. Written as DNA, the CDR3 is TGCAGCGGGACAATGACAGGGGGCCTTGTTGGCTATGGCTACACCTTC. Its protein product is CSGTMTGGLVGYGYTF.

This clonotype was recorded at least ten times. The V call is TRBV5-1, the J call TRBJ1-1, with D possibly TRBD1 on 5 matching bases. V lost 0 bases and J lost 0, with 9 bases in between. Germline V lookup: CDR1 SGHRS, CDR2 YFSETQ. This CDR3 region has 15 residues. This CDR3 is CASSLEAGMNTEAFF. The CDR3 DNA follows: TGCGCCAGCAGCTTGGAGGCAGGGATGAACACTGAAGCTTTCTTT.

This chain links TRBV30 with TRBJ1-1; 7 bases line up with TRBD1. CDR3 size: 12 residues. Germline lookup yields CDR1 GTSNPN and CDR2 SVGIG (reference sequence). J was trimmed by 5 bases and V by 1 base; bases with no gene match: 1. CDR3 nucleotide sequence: TGTGCCTGGAGTGCAGGGGGGACTGAAGCTTTCTTT. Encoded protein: CAWSAGGTEAFF.

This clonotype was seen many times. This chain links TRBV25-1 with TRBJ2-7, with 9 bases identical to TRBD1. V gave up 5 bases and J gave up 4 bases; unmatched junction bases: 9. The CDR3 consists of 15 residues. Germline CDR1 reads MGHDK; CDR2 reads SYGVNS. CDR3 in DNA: TGTGCCAGCAGTCCAGCACAGGGGGCGCGATACGAGCAGTACTTC. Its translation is CASSPAQGARYEQYF.

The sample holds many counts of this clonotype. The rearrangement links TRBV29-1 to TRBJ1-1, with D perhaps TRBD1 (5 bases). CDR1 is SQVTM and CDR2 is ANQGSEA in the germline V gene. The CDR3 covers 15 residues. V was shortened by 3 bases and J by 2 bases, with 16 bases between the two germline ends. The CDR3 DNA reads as TGCAGCGTTGAGGCTGGACTGACAGTTAACACTGAAGCTTTCTTT. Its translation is CSVEAGLTVNTEAFF.

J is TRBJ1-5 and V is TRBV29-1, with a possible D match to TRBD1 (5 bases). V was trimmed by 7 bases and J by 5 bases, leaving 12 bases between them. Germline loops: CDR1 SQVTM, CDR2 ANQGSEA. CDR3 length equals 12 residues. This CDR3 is CSGGRADQPQHF. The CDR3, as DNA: TGCAGCGGTGGCAGGGCAGATCAGCCCCAGCATTTT. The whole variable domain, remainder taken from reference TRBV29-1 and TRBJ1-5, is SAVISQKPSRDICQRGTSLTIQCQVDSQVTMMFWYRQQPGQSLTLIATANQGSEATYESGFVIDKFPISRPNLTFSTLTVSNMSPEDSSIYLCSGGRADQPQHFGDGTRLSIL.

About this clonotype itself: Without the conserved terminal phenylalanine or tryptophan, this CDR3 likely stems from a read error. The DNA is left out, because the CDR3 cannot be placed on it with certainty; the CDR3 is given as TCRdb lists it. The CDR3 spells CASSTHGRLL. The genes are TRBV6-5 and TRBJ2-7; whether TRBD2, the table's D call, matches the DNA was not checked. The CDR3 length is 10 residues, termini included. Germline CDR1 reads MNHEY; CDR2 reads SVGAGI.

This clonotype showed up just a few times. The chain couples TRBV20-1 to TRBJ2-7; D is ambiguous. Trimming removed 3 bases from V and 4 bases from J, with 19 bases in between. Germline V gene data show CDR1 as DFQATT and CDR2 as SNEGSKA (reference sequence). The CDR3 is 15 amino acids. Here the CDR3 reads CSASSGLGRVYEQYF. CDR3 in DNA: TGCAGTGCTAGTAGTGGCCTCGGCCGAGTGTACGAGCAGTACTTC.

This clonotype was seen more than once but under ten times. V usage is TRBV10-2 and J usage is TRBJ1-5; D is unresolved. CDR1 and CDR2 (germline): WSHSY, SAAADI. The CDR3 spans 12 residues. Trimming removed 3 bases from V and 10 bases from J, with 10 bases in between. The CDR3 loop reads CASSENFGPQHF. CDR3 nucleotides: TGCGCCAGCAGTGAAAATTTCGGACCCCAGCATTTT.

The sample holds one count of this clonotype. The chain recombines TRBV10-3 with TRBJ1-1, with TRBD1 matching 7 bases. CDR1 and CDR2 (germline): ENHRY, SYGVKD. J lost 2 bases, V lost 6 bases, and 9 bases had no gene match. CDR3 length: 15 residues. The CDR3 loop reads CAISAATGPNTEAFF. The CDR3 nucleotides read TGTGCCATCAGCGCTGCGACAGGGCCAAACACTGAAGCTTTCTTT.

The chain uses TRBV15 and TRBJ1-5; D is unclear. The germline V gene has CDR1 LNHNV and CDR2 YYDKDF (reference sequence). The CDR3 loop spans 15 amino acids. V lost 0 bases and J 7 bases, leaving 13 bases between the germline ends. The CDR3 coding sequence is TGTGCCACCAGCAGAGAAACAGCCCTCGGACAGCCCCAGCATTTT. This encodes CATSRETALGQPQHF. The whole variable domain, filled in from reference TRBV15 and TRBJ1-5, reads DAMVIQNPRYQVTQFGKPVTLSCSQTLNHNVMYWYQQKSSQAPKLLFHYYDKDFNNEADTPDNFQSRRPNTSFCFLDIRSPGLGDTAMYLCATSRETALGQPQHFGDGTRLSIL.

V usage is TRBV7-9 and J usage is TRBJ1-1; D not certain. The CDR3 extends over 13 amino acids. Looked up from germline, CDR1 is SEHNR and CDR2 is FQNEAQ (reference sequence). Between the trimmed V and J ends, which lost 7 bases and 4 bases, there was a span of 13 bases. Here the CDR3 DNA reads TGTGCCAGCACCACTCCCAGAGCCACTGAAGCTTTCTTT. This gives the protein CASTTPRATEAFF.

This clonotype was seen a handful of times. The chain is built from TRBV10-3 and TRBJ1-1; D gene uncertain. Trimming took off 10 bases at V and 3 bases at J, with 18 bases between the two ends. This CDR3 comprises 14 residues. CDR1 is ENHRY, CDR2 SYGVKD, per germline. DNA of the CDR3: TGTGCCAGCTCATCATGGCAGTCGTACACTGAAGCTTTCTTT. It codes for CASSSWQSYTEAFF.